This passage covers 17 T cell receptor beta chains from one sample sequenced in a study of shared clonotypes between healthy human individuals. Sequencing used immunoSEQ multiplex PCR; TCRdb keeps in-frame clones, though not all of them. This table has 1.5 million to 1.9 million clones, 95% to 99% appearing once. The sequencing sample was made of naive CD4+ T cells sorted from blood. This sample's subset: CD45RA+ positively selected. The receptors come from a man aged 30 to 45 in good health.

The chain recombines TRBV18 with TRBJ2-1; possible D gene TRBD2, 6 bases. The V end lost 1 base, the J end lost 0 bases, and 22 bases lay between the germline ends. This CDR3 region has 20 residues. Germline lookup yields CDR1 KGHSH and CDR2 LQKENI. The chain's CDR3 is CASSPRRPAWAGSSYNEQFF. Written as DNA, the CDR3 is TGTGCCAGCTCACCACGTCGCCCCGCTTGGGCGGGGAGCTCCTACAATGAGCAGTTCTTC.

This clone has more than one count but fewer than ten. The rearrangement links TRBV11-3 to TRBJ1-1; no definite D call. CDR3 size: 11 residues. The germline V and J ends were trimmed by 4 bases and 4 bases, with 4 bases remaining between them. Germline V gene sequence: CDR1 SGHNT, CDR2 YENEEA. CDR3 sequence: CASSSGTEAFF. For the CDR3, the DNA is TGTGCCAGCAGCTCGGGCACTGAAGCTTTCTTT.

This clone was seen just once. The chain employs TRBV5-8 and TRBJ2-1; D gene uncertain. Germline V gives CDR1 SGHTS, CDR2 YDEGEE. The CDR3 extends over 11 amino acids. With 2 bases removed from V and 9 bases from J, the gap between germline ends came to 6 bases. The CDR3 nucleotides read TGTGCCAGCAGCTTAAAAACTGAGCAGTTCTTC. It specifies CASSLKTEQFF.

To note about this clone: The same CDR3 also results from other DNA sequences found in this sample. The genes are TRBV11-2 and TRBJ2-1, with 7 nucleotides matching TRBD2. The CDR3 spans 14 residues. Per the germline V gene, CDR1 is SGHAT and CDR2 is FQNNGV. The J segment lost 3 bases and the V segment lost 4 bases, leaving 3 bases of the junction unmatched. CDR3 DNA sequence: TGTGCCAGCAGCTCCGCTAGCGGCTACAATGAGCAGTTCTTC. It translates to CASSSASGYNEQFF.

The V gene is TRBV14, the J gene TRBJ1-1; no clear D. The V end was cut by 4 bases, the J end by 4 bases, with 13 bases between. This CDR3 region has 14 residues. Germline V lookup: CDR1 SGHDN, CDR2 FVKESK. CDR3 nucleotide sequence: TGTGCCAGCAGCCCCGGTTCGGTGGGCACTGAAGCTTTCTTT. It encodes CASSPGSVGTEAFF.

The CDR3 DNA reads TGTGCCACCACAGAGGGACGGCACACAGATACGCAGTATTTT. This codes for CATTEGRHTDTQYF. The chain has TRBV18 and TRBJ2-3; D possibly uses TRBD1 or TRBD2 (5 bases each). Germline assignment: CDR1 KGHSH and CDR2 LQKENI. This CDR3 comprises 14 residues. V was cut by 10 bases and J by 2 bases, with 16 bases left in between.

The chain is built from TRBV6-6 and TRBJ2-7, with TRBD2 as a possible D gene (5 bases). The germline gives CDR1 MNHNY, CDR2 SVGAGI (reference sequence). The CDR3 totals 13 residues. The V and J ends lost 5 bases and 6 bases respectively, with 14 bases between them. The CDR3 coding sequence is TGTGCCAGCAGTGAGGGAGTCCTCCCCGAGCAGTACTTC. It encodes CASSEGVLPEQYF.

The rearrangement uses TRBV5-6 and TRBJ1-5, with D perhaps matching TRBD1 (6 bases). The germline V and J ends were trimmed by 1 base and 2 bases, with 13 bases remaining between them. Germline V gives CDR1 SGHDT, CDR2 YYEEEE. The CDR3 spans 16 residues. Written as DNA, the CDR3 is TGTGCCAGCAGCTTGAACAGGGTAGGGCGCAATCAGCCCCAGCATTTT. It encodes CASSLNRVGRNQPQHF.

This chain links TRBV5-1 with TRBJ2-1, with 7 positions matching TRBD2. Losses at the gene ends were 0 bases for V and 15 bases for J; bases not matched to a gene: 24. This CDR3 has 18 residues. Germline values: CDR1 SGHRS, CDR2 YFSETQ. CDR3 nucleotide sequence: TGCGCCAGCAGCTTGGAGGCGACAGTGTTGAGCGGGGTCGGGAGGCTGTTCTTC. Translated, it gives CASSLEATVLSGVGRLFF.

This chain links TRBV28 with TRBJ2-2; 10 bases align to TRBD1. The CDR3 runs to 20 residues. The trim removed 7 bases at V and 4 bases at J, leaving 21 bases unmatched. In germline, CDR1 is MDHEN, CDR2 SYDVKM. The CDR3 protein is CASIYNTGGDRGYFTGELFF. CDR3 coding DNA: TGTGCCAGCATCTATAACACGGGAGGGGACAGGGGATATTTCACCGGGGAGCTGTTTTTT.

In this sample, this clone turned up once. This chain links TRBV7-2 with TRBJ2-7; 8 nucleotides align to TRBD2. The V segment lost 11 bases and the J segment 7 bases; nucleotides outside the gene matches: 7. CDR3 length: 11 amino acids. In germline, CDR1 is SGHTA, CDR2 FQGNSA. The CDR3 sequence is CAGASGREQYF. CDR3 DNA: TGTGCCGGGGCTAGCGGGCGGGAGCAGTACTTC.

The CDR3 loop is CASSPLFGTEHYEQYF. The CDR3 nucleotides are TGTGCCAGCAGCCCTCTCTTCGGGACAGAGCACTACGAGCAGTACTTC. The chain couples TRBV11-2 to TRBJ2-7; 7 bases map to TRBD1. CDR3 length: 16 amino acids. The J segment lost 3 bases and the V segment lost 5 bases, leaving 13 bases of the junction unmatched. Germline V gene data show CDR1 as SGHAT and CDR2 as FQNNGV.

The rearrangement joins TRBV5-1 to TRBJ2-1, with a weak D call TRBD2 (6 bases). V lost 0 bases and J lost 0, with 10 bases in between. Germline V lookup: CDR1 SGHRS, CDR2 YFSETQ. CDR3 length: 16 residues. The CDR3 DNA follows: TGCGCCAGCAGCTTGGAGGCGCGGGACTCCTACAATGAGCAGTTCTTC. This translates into CASSLEARDSYNEQFF.

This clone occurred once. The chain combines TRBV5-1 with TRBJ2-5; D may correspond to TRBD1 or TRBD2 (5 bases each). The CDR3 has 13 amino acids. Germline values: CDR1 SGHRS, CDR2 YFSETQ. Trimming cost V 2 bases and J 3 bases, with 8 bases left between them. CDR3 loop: CASSFLGEETQYF. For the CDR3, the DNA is TGCGCCAGCAGCTTCCTGGGGGAAGAGACCCAGTACTTC.

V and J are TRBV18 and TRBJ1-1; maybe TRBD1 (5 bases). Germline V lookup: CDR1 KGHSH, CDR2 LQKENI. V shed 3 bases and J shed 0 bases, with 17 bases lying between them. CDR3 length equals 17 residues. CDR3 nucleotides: TGTGCCAGCTCACCCCAGGAAGGGACGGGGGTGAACACTGAAGCTTTCTTT. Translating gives CASSPQEGTGVNTEAFF.

The CDR3 sequence is CAIRQTDTNTGELFF. CDR3 nucleotides: TGTGCCATCAGGCAGACAGACACAAACACCGGGGAGCTGTTTTTT. This chain connects TRBV10-3 to TRBJ2-2; tentative D call: TRBD1 (5 bases). Trimming cost V 6 bases and J 2 bases, with 13 bases left between them. In germline, CDR1 is ENHRY, CDR2 SYGVKD. CDR3 length: 15 amino acids.

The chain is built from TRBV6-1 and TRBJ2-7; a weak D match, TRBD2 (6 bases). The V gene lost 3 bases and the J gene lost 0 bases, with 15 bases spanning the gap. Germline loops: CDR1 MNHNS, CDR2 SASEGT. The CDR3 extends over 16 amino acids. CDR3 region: CASSDFAGPISYEQYF. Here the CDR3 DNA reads TGTGCCAGCAGTGATTTTGCGGGGCCAATCTCCTACGAGCAGTACTTC.